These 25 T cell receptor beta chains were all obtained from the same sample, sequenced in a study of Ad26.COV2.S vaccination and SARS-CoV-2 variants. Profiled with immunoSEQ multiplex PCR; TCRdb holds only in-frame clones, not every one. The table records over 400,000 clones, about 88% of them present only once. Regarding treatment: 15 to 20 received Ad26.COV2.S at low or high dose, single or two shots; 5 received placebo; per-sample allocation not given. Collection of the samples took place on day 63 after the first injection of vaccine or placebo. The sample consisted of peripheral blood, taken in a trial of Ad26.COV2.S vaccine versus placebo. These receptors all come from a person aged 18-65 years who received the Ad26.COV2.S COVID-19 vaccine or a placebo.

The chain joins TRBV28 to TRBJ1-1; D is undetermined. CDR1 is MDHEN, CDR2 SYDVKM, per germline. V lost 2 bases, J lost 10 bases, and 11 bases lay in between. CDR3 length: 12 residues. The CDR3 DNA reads TGTGCCAGCAGTTTACCCTCATTCGGAGCTTTCTTT. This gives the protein CASSLPSFGAFF. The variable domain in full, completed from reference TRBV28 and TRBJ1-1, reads DVKVTQSSRYLVKRTGEKVFLECVQDMDHENMFWYRQDPGLGLRLIYFSYDVKMKEKGDIPEGYSVSREKKERFSLILESASTNQTSMYLCASSLPSFGAFFGQGTRLTVV.

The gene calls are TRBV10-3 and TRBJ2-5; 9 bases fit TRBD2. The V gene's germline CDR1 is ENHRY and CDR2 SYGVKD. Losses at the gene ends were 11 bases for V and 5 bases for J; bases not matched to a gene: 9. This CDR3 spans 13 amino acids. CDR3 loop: CASAEGLAETQYF. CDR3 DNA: TGTGCCTCCGCAGAGGGACTAGCCGAGACCCAGTACTTC.

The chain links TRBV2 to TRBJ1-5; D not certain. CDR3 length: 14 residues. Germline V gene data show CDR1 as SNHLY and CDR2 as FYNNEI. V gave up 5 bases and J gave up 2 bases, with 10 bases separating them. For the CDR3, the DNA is TGTGCCAGCAGTCTCATATTTGGCAATCAGCCCCAGCATTTT. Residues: CASSLIFGNQPQHF. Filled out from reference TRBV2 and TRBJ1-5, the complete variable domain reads EPEVTQTPSHQVTQMGQEVILRCVPISNHLYFYWYRQILGQKVEFLVSFYNNEISEKSEIFDDQFSVERPDGSNFTLKIRSTKLEDSAMYFCASSLIFGNQPQHFGDGTRLSIL.

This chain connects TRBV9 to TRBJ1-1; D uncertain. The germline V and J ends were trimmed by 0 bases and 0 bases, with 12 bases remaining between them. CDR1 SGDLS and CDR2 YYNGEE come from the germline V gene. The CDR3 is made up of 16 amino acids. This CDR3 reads CASSVGVGSLNTEAFF. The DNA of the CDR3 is TGTGCCAGCAGCGTAGGAGTCGGCAGTCTGAACACTGAAGCTTTCTTT.

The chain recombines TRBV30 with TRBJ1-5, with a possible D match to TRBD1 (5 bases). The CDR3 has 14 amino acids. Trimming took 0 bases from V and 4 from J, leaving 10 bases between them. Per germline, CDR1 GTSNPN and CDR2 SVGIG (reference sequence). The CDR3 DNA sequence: TGTGCCTGGAGTGTCAGGTGGGGGAATCAGCCCCAGCATTTT. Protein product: CAWSVRWGNQPQHF.

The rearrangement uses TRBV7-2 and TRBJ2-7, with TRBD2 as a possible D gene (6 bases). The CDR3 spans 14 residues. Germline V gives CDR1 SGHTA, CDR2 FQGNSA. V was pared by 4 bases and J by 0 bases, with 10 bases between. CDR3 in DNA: TGTGCCAGCAGCTCAGAGACTAGCTCCTACGAGCAGTACTTC. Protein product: CASSSETSSYEQYF.

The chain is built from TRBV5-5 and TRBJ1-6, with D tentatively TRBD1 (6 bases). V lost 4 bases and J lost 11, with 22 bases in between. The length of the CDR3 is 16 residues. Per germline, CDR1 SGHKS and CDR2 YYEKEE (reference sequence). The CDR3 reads CASSQRWQQGSTPLHF. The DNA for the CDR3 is TGTGCCAGCAGCCAACGGTGGCAGCAGGGGAGTACACCCCTCCACTTT.

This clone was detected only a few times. The CDR3 loop is CASSLKGGLSYNSPLHF. CDR3 coding DNA: TGTGCCAGCAGCTTGAAAGGGGGCCTCTCCTATAATTCACCCCTCCACTTT. The chain carries TRBV11-3 and TRBJ1-6, with 7 nucleotides matching TRBD1. Looked up from germline, CDR1 is SGHNT and CDR2 is YENEEA. CDR3 length: 17 amino acids. After removal of 3 bases from V and 0 bases from J, the junction contained 5 bases not matched to a gene.

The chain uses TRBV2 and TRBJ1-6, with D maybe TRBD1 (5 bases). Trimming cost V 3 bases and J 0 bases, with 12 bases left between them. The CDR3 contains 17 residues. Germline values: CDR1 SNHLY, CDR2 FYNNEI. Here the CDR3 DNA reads TGTGCCAGCAGTGACTCTAAGGGACTCTCCTATAATTCACCCCTCCACTTT. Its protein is CASSDSKGLSYNSPLHF.

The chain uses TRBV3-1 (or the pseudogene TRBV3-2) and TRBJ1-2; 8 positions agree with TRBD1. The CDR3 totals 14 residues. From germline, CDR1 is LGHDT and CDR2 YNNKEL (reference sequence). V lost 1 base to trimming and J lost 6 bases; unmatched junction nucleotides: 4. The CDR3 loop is CASSQVTGGHGYTF. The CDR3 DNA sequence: TGTGCCAGCAGCCAAGTTACAGGGGGTCATGGCTACACCTTC.

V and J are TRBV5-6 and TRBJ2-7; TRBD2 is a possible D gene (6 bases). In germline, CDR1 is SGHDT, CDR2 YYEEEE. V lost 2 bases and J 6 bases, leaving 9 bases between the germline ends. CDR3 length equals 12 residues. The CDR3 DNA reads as TGTGCCAGCAGCTTAGTGGGGGGCGAGCAGTACGTC. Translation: CASSLVGGEQYV.

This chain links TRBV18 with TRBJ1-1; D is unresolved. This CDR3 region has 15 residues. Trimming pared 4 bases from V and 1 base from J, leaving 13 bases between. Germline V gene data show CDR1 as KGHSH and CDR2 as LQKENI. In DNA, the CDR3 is TGTGCCAGCTCACTTGTTATGGCCGGGAACACTGAAGCTTTCTTT. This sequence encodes CASSLVMAGNTEAFF.

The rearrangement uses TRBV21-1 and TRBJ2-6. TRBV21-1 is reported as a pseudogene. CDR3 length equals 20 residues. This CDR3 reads CASIRYGSGWGSPGANVLTF. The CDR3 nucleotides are TGTGCCAGCATCCGCTACGGATCCGGCTGGGGGTCCCCGGGGGCCAACGTCCTGACTTTC.

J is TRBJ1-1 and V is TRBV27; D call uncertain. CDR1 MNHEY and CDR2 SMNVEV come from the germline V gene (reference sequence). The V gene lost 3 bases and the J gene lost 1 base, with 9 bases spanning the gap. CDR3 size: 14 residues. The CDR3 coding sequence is TGTGCCAGCAGTTTGTTAGGGAAGAACACTGAAGCTTTCTTT. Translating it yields CASSLLGKNTEAFF.

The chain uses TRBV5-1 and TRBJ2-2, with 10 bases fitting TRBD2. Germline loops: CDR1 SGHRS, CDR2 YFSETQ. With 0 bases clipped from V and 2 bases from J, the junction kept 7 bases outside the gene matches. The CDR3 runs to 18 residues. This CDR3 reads CASSLGELAGENTGELFF. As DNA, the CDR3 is TGCGCCAGCAGCTTGGGCGAGCTAGCGGGGGAAAACACCGGGGAGCTGTTTTTT.

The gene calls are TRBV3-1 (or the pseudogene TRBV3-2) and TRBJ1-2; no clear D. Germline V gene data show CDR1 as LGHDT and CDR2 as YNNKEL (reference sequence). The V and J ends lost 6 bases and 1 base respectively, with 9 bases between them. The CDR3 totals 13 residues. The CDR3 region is CASSPLNNYGYTF. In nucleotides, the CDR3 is TGTGCCAGCAGTCCTCTGAATAACTATGGCTACACCTTC.

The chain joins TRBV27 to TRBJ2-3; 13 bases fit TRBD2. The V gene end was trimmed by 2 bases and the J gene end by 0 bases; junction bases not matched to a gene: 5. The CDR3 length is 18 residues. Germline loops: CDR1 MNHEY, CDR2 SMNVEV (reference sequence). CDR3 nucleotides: TGTGCCAGCAGTTTAGCGACTAGCGGGGGGCTTAGCACAGATACGCAGTATTTT. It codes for CASSLATSGGLSTDTQYF.

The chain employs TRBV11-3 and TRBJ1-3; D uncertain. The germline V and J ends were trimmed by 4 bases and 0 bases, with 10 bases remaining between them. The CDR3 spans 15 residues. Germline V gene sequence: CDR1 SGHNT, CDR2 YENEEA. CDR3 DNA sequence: TGTGCCAGCAGCTCCGATTCGTACTCTGGAAACACCATATATTTT. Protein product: CASSSDSYSGNTIYF.

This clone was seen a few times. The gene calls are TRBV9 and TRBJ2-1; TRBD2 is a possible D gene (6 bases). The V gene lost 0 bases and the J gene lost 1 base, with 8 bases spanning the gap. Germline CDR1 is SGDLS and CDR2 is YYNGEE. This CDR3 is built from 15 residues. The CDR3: CASSVGGKSYNEQFF. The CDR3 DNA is TGTGCCAGCAGCGTAGGCGGGAAGTCCTACAATGAGCAGTTCTTC.

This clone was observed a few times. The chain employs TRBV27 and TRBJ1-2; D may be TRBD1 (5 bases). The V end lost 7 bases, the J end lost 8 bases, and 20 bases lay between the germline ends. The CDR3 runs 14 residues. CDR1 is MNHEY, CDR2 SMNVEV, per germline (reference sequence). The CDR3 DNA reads TGTGCCAGCACTCGCACAGGTGCCCGCGTAGGCTACACCTTC. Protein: CASTRTGARVGYTF.

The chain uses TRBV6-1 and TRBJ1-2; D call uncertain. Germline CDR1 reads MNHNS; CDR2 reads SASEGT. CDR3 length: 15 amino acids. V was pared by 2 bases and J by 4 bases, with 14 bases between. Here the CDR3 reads CASSERTLSGYGYTF. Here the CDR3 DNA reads TGTGCCAGCAGTGAACGGACGCTTAGTGGCTATGGCTACACCTTC.

CDR3 sequence reads: CASSLETGGWGSPLHF. The CDR3 DNA reads as TGCGCCAGCAGCTTGGAGACAGGGGGCTGGGGTTCACCCCTCCACTTT. This chain joins TRBV5-1 and TRBJ1-6, with 10 bases matching TRBD1. The V and J ends lost 0 bases and 9 bases, in that order; junction bases with no gene match: 6. The CDR3 length is 16 residues. CDR1 is SGHRS and CDR2 is YFSETQ in the germline V gene.

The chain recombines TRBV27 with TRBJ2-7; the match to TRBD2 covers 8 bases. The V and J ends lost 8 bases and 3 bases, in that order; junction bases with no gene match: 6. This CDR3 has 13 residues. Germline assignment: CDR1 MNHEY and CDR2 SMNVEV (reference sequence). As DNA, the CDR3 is TGTGCCAGCCGACCGGGGGGGGGCTACGAGCAGTACTTC. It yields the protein CASRPGGGYEQYF.

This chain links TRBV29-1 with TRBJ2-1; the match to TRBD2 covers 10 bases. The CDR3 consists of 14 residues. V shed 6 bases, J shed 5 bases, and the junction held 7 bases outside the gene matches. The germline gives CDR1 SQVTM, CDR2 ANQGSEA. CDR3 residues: CSVNGLADHNEQFF. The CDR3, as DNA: TGCAGCGTGAACGGACTAGCGGATCACAATGAGCAGTTCTTC.

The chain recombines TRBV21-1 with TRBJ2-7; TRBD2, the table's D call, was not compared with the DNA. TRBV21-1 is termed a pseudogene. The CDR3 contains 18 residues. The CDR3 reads CASSKVERGGLRHYEQYF. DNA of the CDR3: TGTGCCAGCAGCAAAGTAGAGCGGGGGGGTCTTAGGCACTACGAGCAGTACTTC.